This paragraph reports one T cell receptor (beta chain). Its antigen is not known. The sample comes from a study of cytomegalovirus exposure and HLA in healthy donors. Study as a whole: Of all 400 or so donors who were genotyped, 75% to 90% belonged to the Caucasian-associated ancestry cluster.

As for the donors, each was a healthy bone marrow donor. The CDR3 is 19 residues long. Germline V lookup: CDR1 MNHNS, CDR2 SASEGT. V gave up 2 bases and J gave up 0 bases; unmatched junction bases: 11. PCR was performed using 60 Vbeta and 13 Jbeta primers. TCRdb keeps only in-frame clones here, not all; method: immunoSEQ multiplex PCR. The sample has about 160,000 clones; about three quarters are singletons. General study findings and limits: Investigators reported some 150 TCR beta chains as tied to cytomegalovirus. The study had only CMV serostatus as immune exposure information.

This chain links TRBV6-1 with TRBJ1-5, with 9 bases aligning to TRBD1. The TCR was taken from a woman in her thirties in good health and CMV-seronegative. The sample taken for sequencing was PBMCs. CDR3 loop: CASSEYLRDRAYSNQPQHF. The CDR3 nucleotides read TGTGCCAGCAGTGAATATTTAAGGGACAGGGCCTATAGCAATCAGCCCCAGCATTTT.